These T cell receptor beta chains were read from a single sample in a study of T cell changes during pregnancy in multiple sclerosis. Data came from immunoSEQ multiplex PCR; TCRdb stores just in-frame clones and leaves some out. The sample consists of under 60,000 clones, 85% to 95% of them appearing once. Sequenced material: CD4+ T cells from peripheral blood mononuclear cells, taken in the third trimester of pregnancy. Receptors were obtained from a female donor with multiple sclerosis, enrolled in a pregnancy study. CDR3s include the opening cysteine and the closing phenylalanine or tryptophan. The D gene is left open where the match is weak. Clone size is shown for a subset of rows, as once, few, many or a class of expanded clone.

DNA: TGCAGCGTTGAAGAGGTTGGTTGGTCAGGGATCAGAGAGACCCAGTACTTC; CDR3: CSVEEVGWSGIRETQYF; size: .; D: .; J: TRBJ2-5; V: TRBV29-1
DNA: TGTGCCAGCAGCCCTCCACAGCTGGGTCAGCCCCAGCATTTT; CDR3: CASSPPQLGQPQHF; size: .; D: .; J: TRBJ1-5; V: TRBV16
DNA: TGCAGCGCAGGGACAGGGGGAGATACGCAGTATTTT; CDR3: CSAGTGGDTQYF; size: .; D: TRBD1; J: TRBJ2-3; V: TRBV29-1
DNA: TGTGCCAGCAGCCTAATCCCGGGTGTAACTGAAGCTTTCTTT; CDR3: CASSLIPGVTEAFF; size: .; D: .; J: TRBJ1-1; V: TRBV7-8
DNA: TGCGCCAGCAGCTCGGGACTAGCGGGAGTCAACAATGAGCAGTTCTTC; CDR3: CASSSGLAGVNNEQFF; size: .; D: TRBD2; J: TRBJ2-1; V: TRBV5-1
DNA: TGTGCCAGCGGAACAGGGGCCACCTACACCTTC; CDR3: CASGTGATYTF; size: .; D: TRBD1; J: TRBJ1-2; V: TRBV28
DNA: TGTGCCAGCCGTCCGGCGGGAAAAACCGGGGAGCTGTTTTTT; CDR3: CASRPAGKTGELFF; size: .; D: .; J: TRBJ2-2; V: TRBV27
DNA: TGTGCCATCAGTGCCAGGGATGATACCGGGGAGCTGTTTTTT; CDR3: CAISARDDTGELFF; size: .; D: .; J: TRBJ2-2; V: TRBV10-3
DNA: TGCGCCAGCAGCTTGGCGGGAGTGGGCACAGATACGCAGTATTTT; CDR3: CASSLAGVGTDTQYF; size: .; D: .; J: TRBJ2-3; V: TRBV5-1
DNA: TGTGCCAGCAGCCGACAGGGCCGCTCTGGGGCCAACGTCCTGACTTTC; CDR3: CASSRQGRSGANVLTF; size: .; D: TRBD1; J: TRBJ2-6; V: TRBV28
DNA: TGTGCCAGCTCACCTCTGACTAGCGTGGACACCGGGGAGCTGTTTTTT; CDR3: CASSPLTSVDTGELFF; size: .; D: TRBD2; J: TRBJ2-2; V: TRBV18
DNA: TGTGCCAGCAGTGTGGAGGACAGGGACTTGTATGGCTACACCTTC; CDR3: CASSVEDRDLYGYTF; size: once; D: TRBD1; J: TRBJ1-2; V: TRBV2
DNA: TGTGCCAGTAGTATAGTTGGTTCACAGCTTTCCTACGAGCAGTACTTC; CDR3: CASSIVGSQLSYEQYF; size: .; D: .; J: TRBJ2-7; V: TRBV19
DNA: TGTGCCAGTAGTATACCTCAGGGGACCAGCAATCAGCCCCAGCATTTT; CDR3: CASSIPQGTSNQPQHF; size: .; D: .; J: TRBJ1-5; V: TRBV19
DNA: TGTGCCAGCAGCTCGTCAGGGGGCCATTACAATGAGCAGTTCTTC; CDR3: CASSSSGGHYNEQFF; size: .; D: TRBD1; J: TRBJ2-1; V: TRBV5-6
DNA: TGCGCCAGCAGCCCGAGGGACAGTGCTAATGGCTACACCTTC; CDR3: CASSPRDSANGYTF; size: .; D: TRBD1; J: TRBJ1-2; V: TRBV5-1
DNA: TGTGCCAGATCCCCTGGGACTAGCGGGAGGGCCCAGAGAGAGCAGTACTTC; CDR3: CARSPGTSGRAQREQYF; size: once; D: TRBD2; J: TRBJ2-7; V: TRBV27
DNA: TGTGCCAGCAGTCCCTCCCCGGGAGGATCCTATGGCTACACCTTC; CDR3: CASSPSPGGSYGYTF; size: .; D: .; J: TRBJ1-2; V: TRBV27
DNA: TGTGCCAGCAGCTCTCTTAGGACTAGCGGGAGCACAGATACGCAGTATTTT; CDR3: CASSSLRTSGSTDTQYF; size: once; D: TRBD2; J: TRBJ2-3; V: TRBV7-9
DNA: TGTGCCTGGCGCGGGGGCGGAAACACCATATATTTT; CDR3: CAWRGGGNTIYF; size: .; D: .; J: TRBJ1-3; V: TRBV30
DNA: TGTGCCAGCACCCTAGCGGGGGGCTACAATGAGCAGTTCTTC; CDR3: CASTLAGGYNEQFF; size: .; D: TRBD2; J: TRBJ2-1; V: TRBV2
DNA: TGTGCCAGCAGCAACACTTATGGCTACACCTTC; CDR3: CASSNTYGYTF; size: .; D: .; J: TRBJ1-2; V: TRBV21-1
DNA: TGTGCCAGCAGGCCTAGCGGGGAGCGGGGCTACACCTTC; CDR3: CASRPSGERGYTF; size: few; D: .; J: TRBJ1-2; V: TRBV5-4
DNA: TGCAGCGTTCTCCGAGGTCTGAACACTGAAGCTTTCTTT; CDR3: CSVLRGLNTEAFF; size: few; D: .; J: TRBJ1-1; V: TRBV29-1
DNA: TGTGCCAGCAGGGGGAGCTCCTATAATTCACCCCTCCACTTT; CDR3: CASRGSSYNSPLHF; size: .; D: .; J: TRBJ1-6; V: TRBV6-5
DNA: TGCGCCAGCAGCTTGGTACAGGGGGCGGGCACAGATACGCAGTATTTT; CDR3: CASSLVQGAGTDTQYF; size: .; D: TRBD1; J: TRBJ2-3; V: TRBV5-1
DNA: TGTGCCAGCAGCCTATATGGGACAGGGCCTGGGCAGACCCAGTACTTC; CDR3: CASSLYGTGPGQTQYF; size: .; D: TRBD1; J: TRBJ2-5; V: TRBV5-8
DNA: TGCGCCAGCAGCCAAGTCGACATGGGGTTAGCGACCGGGGAGCTGTTTTTT; CDR3: CASSQVDMGLATGELFF; size: medium-sized; D: .; J: TRBJ2-2; V: TRBV4-1
DNA: TGTGCCAGTAGTGCGACAGTTACCCTGCATCAGCCCCAGCATTTT; CDR3: CASSATVTLHQPQHF; size: .; D: .; J: TRBJ1-5; V: TRBV19
DNA: TGTGCCAGCAGCGCCGGGGGGCAGTCCTACGAGCAGTACTTC; CDR3: CASSAGGQSYEQYF; size: .; D: .; J: TRBJ2-7; V: TRBV6-5
DNA: TGTGCCAGCAGCTTACCCCGCCGACTAGCGGGAGTAACAGATACGCAGTATTTT; CDR3: CASSLPRRLAGVTDTQYF; size: once; D: TRBD2; J: TRBJ2-3; V: TRBV7-9
DNA: TGTGCCAGCAGCTTAAGGCTAGGAGAGGGAGGCTACACCTTC; CDR3: CASSLRLGEGGYTF; size: .; D: .; J: TRBJ1-2; V: TRBV11-2
DNA: TGTGCCAGCTCACTCCGGACAGGGAGACCCTCCTTAACACAGAGCACCGGGGAGCTGTTTTTT; CDR3: CASSLRTGRPSLTQSTGELFF; size: .; D: TRBD1; J: TRBJ2-2; V: TRBV18
DNA: TGTGCCAGCAGCTTAGCGCACGGGAGCCGGTTCTTC; CDR3: CASSLAHGSRFF; size: once; D: .; J: TRBJ2-1; V: TRBV11-1
DNA: TGCAGCGTGGACTGGGCATTACAGACCCAGTACTTC; CDR3: CSVDWALQTQYF; size: once; D: .; J: TRBJ2-5; V: TRBV29-1
DNA: TGTGCCAGCAGTAAAACTAGCGGTCTATCCTACAATGAGCAGTTCTTC; CDR3: CASSKTSGLSYNEQFF; size: .; D: TRBD2; J: TRBJ2-1; V: TRBV28
DNA: TGTGCCAGCTCACTGAAACAGGGCTATGGAAACACCATATATTTT; CDR3: CASSLKQGYGNTIYF; size: .; D: .; J: TRBJ1-3; V: TRBV18
DNA: TGTGCCAGCTCACCCCAACAGGGGTTAACCTACGAGCAGTACTTC; CDR3: CASSPQQGLTYEQYF; size: .; D: TRBD1; J: TRBJ2-7; V: TRBV18
DNA: TGTGCCAGCAGCACCCCCCCCGGGGCTGGGGCCAACGTCCTGACTTTC; CDR3: CASSTPPGAGANVLTF; size: .; D: .; J: TRBJ2-6; V: TRBV7-8
DNA: TGTGCCAGCAGTTTCCAGGTCCTGTCCAAACTGTTTTTT; CDR3: CASSFQVLSKLFF; size: few; D: .; J: TRBJ1-4; V: TRBV28
DNA: TGTGCCAGCTCAATTAAGGAGGCCGGGGAGCTGTTTTTT; CDR3: CASSIKEAGELFF; size: once; D: .; J: TRBJ2-2; V: TRBV18
DNA: TGTGCCAGCAGCTTATCACCGGCAGGTAGCTCCTACGAGCAGTACTTC; CDR3: CASSLSPAGSSYEQYF; size: .; D: .; J: TRBJ2-7; V: TRBV13
DNA: TGTGCCAGCAGACAGGGGGATCAGCCCCAGCATTTT; CDR3: CASRQGDQPQHF; size: .; D: TRBD1; J: TRBJ1-5; V: TRBV6-5
DNA: TGTGCCAGCAGCTTAGTGTGGACAGGGGGACATGGCTACACCTTC; CDR3: CASSLVWTGGHGYTF; size: .; D: TRBD1; J: TRBJ1-2; V: TRBV7-2
DNA: TGTGCCAGCAGTCGACAGGTTACTAGCACAGATACGCAGTATTTT; CDR3: CASSRQVTSTDTQYF; size: .; D: .; J: TRBJ2-3; V: TRBV28
DNA: TGCGCCAGCAGCTTGGCCCAGGCTAGCGGGAGGGCTCGGTACAATGAGCAGTTCTTC; CDR3: CASSLAQASGRARYNEQFF; size: once; D: TRBD2; J: TRBJ2-1; V: TRBV5-1
DNA: TGTGCCAGCAGCTTAGGGGGACAGAGCCTCTATGGCTACACCTTC; CDR3: CASSLGGQSLYGYTF; size: .; D: TRBD1; J: TRBJ1-2; V: TRBV7-2
DNA: TGTGCCAGCAGAACGGGTTACTACAATGAGCAGTTCTTC; CDR3: CASRTGYYNEQFF; size: once; D: .; J: TRBJ2-1; V: TRBV9
DNA: TGTGCCTGGAAACGCAGGCCCCCCAATCAGCCCCAGCATTTT; CDR3: CAWKRRPPNQPQHF; size: .; D: .; J: TRBJ1-5; V: TRBV30
DNA: TGCGCCAGCAGCTTTAGCGGGCAAGAGACCCAGTACTTC; CDR3: CASSFSGQETQYF; size: .; D: TRBD2; J: TRBJ2-5; V: TRBV5-1
DNA: TGTGCCACCAGCAGAGATACAGGGTACTCCTACAATGAGCAGTTCTTC; CDR3: CATSRDTGYSYNEQFF; size: .; D: .; J: TRBJ2-1; V: TRBV15
DNA: TGCAGTGCCCTAACCACCACTGAAGCTTTCTTT; CDR3: CSALTTTEAFF; size: .; D: .; J: TRBJ1-1; V: TRBV20-1
DNA: TGTGCCAGTAGTATGGAGGGGACTAGCGGGAAGGGTGAGCAGTTCTTC; CDR3: CASSMEGTSGKGEQFF; size: .; D: TRBD2; J: TRBJ2-1; V: TRBV19
DNA: TGTGCCAGTACCCTCCTCGAGGGGGATGGAAATTCACCCCTCCACTTT; CDR3: CASTLLEGDGNSPLHF; size: .; D: .; J: TRBJ1-6; V: TRBV19
DNA: TGCAGCGTTGATGCCCAGGGCGGGACCCAGTACTTC; CDR3: CSVDAQGGTQYF; size: once; D: .; J: TRBJ2-5; V: TRBV29-1
DNA: TGTGCCAGCGCACCGGGACAGGGGTACACTGAAGCTTTCTTT; CDR3: CASAPGQGYTEAFF; size: .; D: TRBD1; J: TRBJ1-1; V: TRBV25-1
DNA: TGTGCCAGCAGCCTGCGTGCAGGCAATCTGAACACCGGGGAGCTGTTTTTT; CDR3: CASSLRAGNLNTGELFF; size: .; D: .; J: TRBJ2-2; V: TRBV7-8